Shown below are 15 T cell receptor beta chains from a single sample sequenced in a study of T cells in localized non-small cell lung cancer. Measured with immunoSEQ multiplex PCR; TCRdb has only the in-frame clones, and not every one. The table lists around 3,400 clones, approximately 30% of them singletons. The sample consisted of lung tumor tissue, taken before any cancer treatment. These receptors were collected from a male donor older than 55 with stage I lung adenocarcinoma.

V and J are TRBV6-8 and TRBJ1-1; TRBD1 matches at 8 bases. This CDR3 comprises 12 residues. Germline V gene sequence: CDR1 MNHGY, CDR2 SAAAGT. V gave up 5 bases and J gave up 4 bases; unmatched junction bases: 0. The CDR3 sequence is CASSGQGTEAFF. CDR3 DNA sequence: TGTGCCAGCAGTGGACAGGGCACTGAAGCTTTCTTT.

This clone came up a few times. The J gene is TRBJ2-1, the V gene TRBV4-1; D gene ambiguous. V gave up 4 bases and J gave up 7 bases, with 11 bases separating them. The CDR3 consists of 13 residues. From germline, CDR1 is MGHRA and CDR2 YSYEKL. Here the CDR3 reads CASSPSPFNEQFF. In DNA form, the CDR3 reads TGCGCCAGCAGCCCATCTCCTTTTAATGAGCAGTTCTTC.

The rearrangement uses TRBV6-8 and TRBJ1-1; D gene ambiguous. Trimming removed 4 bases from V and 4 bases from J, with 13 bases in between. Germline values: CDR1 MNHGY, CDR2 SAAAGT. This CDR3 has 14 residues. The CDR3 DNA is TGTGCCAGCAGTTGGACGGACGTCGCCACTGAAGCTTTCTTT. Encoded protein: CASSWTDVATEAFF.

The rearrangement uses TRBV28 and TRBJ2-7; D is perhaps TRBD1 (6 bases). V gave up 8 bases and J gave up 1 base, with 9 bases separating them. Germline V gene lookup returns CDR1 MDHEN and CDR2 SYDVKM. The CDR3 runs 12 residues. Here the CDR3 reads CASGTLSYEQYF. The CDR3 nucleotides read TGTGCCAGCGGGACACTTTCCTACGAGCAGTACTTC.

CDR3 sequence reads: CASSSGTGRIHNYGYTF. CDR3 nucleotides: TGTGCCAGTAGTTCAGGGACAGGGAGGATTCATAACTATGGCTACACCTTC. The chain carries TRBV19 and TRBJ1-2; the match to TRBD1 covers 9 bases. The V and J ends lost 5 bases and 1 base, in that order; junction bases with no gene match: 11. CDR1 LNHDA and CDR2 SQIVND come from the germline V gene (reference sequence). The CDR3 runs to 17 residues.

The table lists this clone with a few counts. This chain connects TRBV19 to TRBJ1-1, with a weak D call TRBD1 (6 bases). The V and J ends lost 5 bases and 5 bases respectively, with 18 bases between them. The CDR3 is 15 residues long. Germline CDR1 reads LNHDA; CDR2 reads SQIVND (reference sequence). The CDR3 is CASSSSRGRMTEAFF. The CDR3 DNA reads TGTGCCAGTAGTTCGTCCAGGGGTAGAATGACTGAAGCTTTCTTT.

This clone is labeled medium-sized. As DNA, the CDR3 is TGTGCCAGCATCCGGGACAGGGGGTCGGGCACTGAAGCTTTCTTT. As protein: CASIRDRGSGTEAFF. The chain uses TRBV9 and TRBJ1-1; 11 nucleotides line up with TRBD1. CDR1 is SGDLS, CDR2 YYNGEE, per germline. CDR3 size: 15 residues. The V and J ends lost 6 bases and 4 bases, in that order; junction bases with no gene match: 8. Drawing the rest from reference TRBV9 and TRBJ1-1, the complete variable domain is DSGVTQTPKHLITATGQRVTLRCSPRSGDLSVYWYQQSLDQGLQFLIQYYNGEERAKGNILERFSAQQFPDLHSELNLSSLELGDSALYFCASIRDRGSGTEAFFGQGTRLTVV.

The chain joins TRBV9 to TRBJ1-5; D unresolved. Between the trimmed V and J ends, which lost 0 bases and 2 bases, there was a span of 6 bases. This CDR3 region has 14 residues. CDR1 is SGDLS, CDR2 YYNGEE, per germline. The chain's CDR3 is CASSVGGGNQPQHF. DNA for the CDR3: TGTGCCAGCAGCGTAGGTGGGGGCAATCAGCCCCAGCATTTT.

In its sample, this clone was seen a few times. The gene calls are TRBV19 and TRBJ1-1; tentative D call: TRBD1 (5 bases). V lost 6 bases, J lost 10 bases, and 15 bases lay in between. The CDR3 spans 12 residues. Germline lookup yields CDR1 LNHDA and CDR2 SQIVND (reference sequence). The CDR3 sequence is CASSGAKGRAFF. Here the CDR3 DNA reads TGTGCCAGTAGCGGGGCCAAGGGGCGAGCTTTCTTT.

V usage is TRBV11-1 and J usage is TRBJ1-3; 7 bases fit TRBD1. The V gene's germline CDR1 is SGHAT and CDR2 FQDESV (reference sequence). The CDR3 consists of 17 residues. With 1 base clipped from V and 7 bases from J, the junction kept 13 bases outside the gene matches. The CDR3 region is CASSLVGAGTASNTIYF. The CDR3, as DNA: TGTGCCAGCAGCTTAGTGGGGGCCGGGACAGCTAGCAACACCATATATTTT.

By proportion, this clone is medium-sized. V is TRBV6-8 and J is TRBJ2-3, with 13 bases lining up with TRBD2. Per the germline V gene, CDR1 is MNHGY and CDR2 is SAAAGT. V lost 6 bases, J lost 5 bases, and 14 bases stayed unmatched. The CDR3 loop spans 18 amino acids. This CDR3 is CASRDTALAGGVVDTQYF. The CDR3 region has the DNA TGTGCCAGCAGGGATACGGCACTAGCGGGGGGGGTGGTAGATACGCAGTATTTT.

The J gene is TRBJ1-2, the V gene TRBV5-1, with unresolved D. The CDR3 sequence is 14 residues long. The germline gives CDR1 SGHRS, CDR2 YFSETQ. The V end lost 0 bases, the J end lost 5 bases, and 11 bases lay between the germline ends. The CDR3 region has the DNA TGCGCCAGCAGCTTGGCCGGTTTGGTATATGGCTACACCTTC. It is translated as CASSLAGLVYGYTF.

This clone was detected a few times. The rearrangement joins TRBV2 to TRBJ1-1; D call uncertain. Trimming left V 5 bases short and J 8 bases short, with 12 bases between. Germline V gene lookup returns CDR1 SNHLY and CDR2 FYNNEI. The length of the CDR3 is 12 residues. The CDR3 spells CASSPTGIEAFF. CDR3 nucleotides: TGTGCCAGCAGTCCGACCGGGATCGAAGCTTTCTTT.

The sample holds one count of this clone. This chain uses TRBV5-1 with TRBJ1-1; D is perhaps TRBD1 (6 bases). Germline CDR1 SGHRS, CDR2 YFSETQ. There are 15 residues in the CDR3. V lost 4 bases to trimming and J lost 0 bases, with 13 bases between them. This CDR3 reads CASSPLGHLNTEAFF. The CDR3 DNA reads as TGCGCCAGCAGCCCACTGGGACACTTGAACACTGAAGCTTTCTTT.

This clone came up once. The rearrangement links TRBV25-1 to TRBJ1-3; D unresolved. The germline V and J ends were trimmed by 1 base and 4 bases, with 11 bases remaining between them. This CDR3 comprises 15 residues. Germline V gives CDR1 MGHDK, CDR2 SYGVNS. CDR3 amino acids: CASSELAGGGNTIYF. The CDR3 DNA follows: TGTGCCAGCAGTGAATTAGCGGGAGGAGGAAACACCATATATTTT.